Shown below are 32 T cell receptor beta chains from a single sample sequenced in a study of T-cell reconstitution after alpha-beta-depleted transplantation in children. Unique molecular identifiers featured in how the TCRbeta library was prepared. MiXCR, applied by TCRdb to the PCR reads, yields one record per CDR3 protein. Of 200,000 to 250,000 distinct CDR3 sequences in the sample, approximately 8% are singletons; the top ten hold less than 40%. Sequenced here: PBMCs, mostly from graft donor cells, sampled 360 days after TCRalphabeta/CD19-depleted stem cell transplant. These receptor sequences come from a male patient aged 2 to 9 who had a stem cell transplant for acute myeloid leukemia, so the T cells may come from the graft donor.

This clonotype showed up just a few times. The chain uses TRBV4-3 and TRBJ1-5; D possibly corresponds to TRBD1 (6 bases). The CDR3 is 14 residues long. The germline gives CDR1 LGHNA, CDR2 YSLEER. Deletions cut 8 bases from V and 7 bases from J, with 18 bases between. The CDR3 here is CASGLWGANQPQHF. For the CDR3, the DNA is TGCGCCAGCGGATTGTGGGGGGCGAACCAGCCCCAGCATTTT.

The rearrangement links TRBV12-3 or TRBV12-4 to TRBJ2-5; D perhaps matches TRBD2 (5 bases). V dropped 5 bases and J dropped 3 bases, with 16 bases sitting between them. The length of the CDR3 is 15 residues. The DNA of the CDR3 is TGTGCCAGCAGTGCACGGACTGGACGCGAAGAGACCCAGTACTTC. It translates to CASSARTGREETQYF.

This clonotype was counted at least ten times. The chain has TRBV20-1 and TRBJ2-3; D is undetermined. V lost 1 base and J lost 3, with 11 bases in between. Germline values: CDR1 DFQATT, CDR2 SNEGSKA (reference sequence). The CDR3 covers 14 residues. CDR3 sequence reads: CSARVDRGTDTQYF. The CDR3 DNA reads TGCAGTGCTAGAGTCGATCGTGGGACAGATACGCAGTATTTT.

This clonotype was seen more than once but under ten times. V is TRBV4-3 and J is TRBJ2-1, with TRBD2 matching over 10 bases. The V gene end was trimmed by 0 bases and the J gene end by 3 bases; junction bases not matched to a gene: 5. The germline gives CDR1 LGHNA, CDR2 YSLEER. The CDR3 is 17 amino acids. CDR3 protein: CASSQELAGGRYNEQFF. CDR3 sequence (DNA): TGCGCCAGCAGCCAAGAGTTAGCGGGAGGCCGCTACAATGAGCAGTTCTTC.

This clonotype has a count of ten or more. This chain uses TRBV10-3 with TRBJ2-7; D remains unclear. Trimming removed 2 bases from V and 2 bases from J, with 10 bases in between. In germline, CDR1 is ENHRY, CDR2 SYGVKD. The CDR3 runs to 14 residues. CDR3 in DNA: TGTGCCATCAGTGAGGCGCCATCCCCCTACGAGCAGTACTTC. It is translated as CAISEAPSPYEQYF.

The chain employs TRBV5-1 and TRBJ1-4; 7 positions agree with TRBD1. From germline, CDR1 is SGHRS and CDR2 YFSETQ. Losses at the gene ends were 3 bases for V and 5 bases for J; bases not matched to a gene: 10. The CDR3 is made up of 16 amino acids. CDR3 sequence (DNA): TGCGCCAGCAGCTCGGGACAGCGAATGAGAAATGAAAAACTGTTTTTT. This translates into CASSSGQRMRNEKLFF.

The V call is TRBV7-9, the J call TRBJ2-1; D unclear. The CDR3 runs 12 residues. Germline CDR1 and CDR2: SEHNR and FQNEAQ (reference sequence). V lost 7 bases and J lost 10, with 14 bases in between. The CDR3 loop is CASTTLVREQFF. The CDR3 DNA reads TGTGCCAGCACCACTTTGGTGCGGGAGCAGTTCTTC.

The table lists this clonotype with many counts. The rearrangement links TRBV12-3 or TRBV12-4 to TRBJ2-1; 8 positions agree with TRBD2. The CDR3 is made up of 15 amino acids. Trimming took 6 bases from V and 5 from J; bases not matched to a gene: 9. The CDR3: CASSRAGGPHNEQFF. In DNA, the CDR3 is TGTGCCAGCAGCCGGGCGGGGGGCCCCCACAATGAGCAGTTCTTC.

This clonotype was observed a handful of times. Here the CDR3 DNA reads TGCAGTGCTCCCCACGCCGGGACTGGTACCTACGAGCAGTACTTC. Protein sequence: CSAPHAGTGTYEQYF. The chain employs TRBV20-1 and TRBJ2-7; possible D gene TRBD2, 6 bases. From germline, CDR1 is DFQATT and CDR2 SNEGSKA (reference sequence). The V and J ends lost 5 bases and 2 bases respectively, with 19 bases between them. The CDR3 extends over 15 amino acids.

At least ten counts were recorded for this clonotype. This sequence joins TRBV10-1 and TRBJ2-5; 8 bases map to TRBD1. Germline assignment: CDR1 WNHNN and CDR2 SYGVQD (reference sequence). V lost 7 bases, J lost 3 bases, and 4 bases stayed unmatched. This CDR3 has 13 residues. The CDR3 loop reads CASNRTGKETQYF. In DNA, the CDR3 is TGCGCCAGCAATAGGACAGGGAAAGAGACCCAGTACTTC.

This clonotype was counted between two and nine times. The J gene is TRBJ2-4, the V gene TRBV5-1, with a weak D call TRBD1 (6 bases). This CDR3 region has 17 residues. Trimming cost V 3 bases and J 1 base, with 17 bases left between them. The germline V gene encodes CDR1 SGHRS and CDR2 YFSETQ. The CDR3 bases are TGCGCCAGCAGCTCCCCCGGCAGGGGCGGCGCCAAAAACATTCAGTACTTC. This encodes CASSSPGRGGAKNIQYF.

The CDR3 nucleotides are TGTGCCAGCAGCTTAGCAGTCGATAACTATGGCTACACCTTC. Protein product: CASSLAVDNYGYTF. This chain joins TRBV7-2 and TRBJ1-2; D ambiguous. V lost 0 bases, J lost 1 base, and 6 bases lay in between. CDR1 and CDR2 from the germline V gene are SGHTA and FQGNSA. This CDR3 has 14 residues.

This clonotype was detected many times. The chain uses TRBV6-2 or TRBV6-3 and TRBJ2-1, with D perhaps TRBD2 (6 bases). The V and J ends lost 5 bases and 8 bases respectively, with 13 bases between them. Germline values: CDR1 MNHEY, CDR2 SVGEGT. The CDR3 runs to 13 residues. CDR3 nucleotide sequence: TGTGCCAGCAGTAGGCGTTCGGGGGATGAGCAGTTCTTC. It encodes CASSRRSGDEQFF.

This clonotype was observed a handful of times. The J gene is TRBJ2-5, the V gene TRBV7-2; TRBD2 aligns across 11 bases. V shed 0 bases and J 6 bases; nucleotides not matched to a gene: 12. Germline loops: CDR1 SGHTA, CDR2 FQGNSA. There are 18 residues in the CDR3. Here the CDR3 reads CASSLAPGTSGYHKTQYF. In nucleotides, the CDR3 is TGTGCCAGCAGCTTAGCGCCAGGGACTAGCGGCTACCACAAGACCCAGTACTTC.

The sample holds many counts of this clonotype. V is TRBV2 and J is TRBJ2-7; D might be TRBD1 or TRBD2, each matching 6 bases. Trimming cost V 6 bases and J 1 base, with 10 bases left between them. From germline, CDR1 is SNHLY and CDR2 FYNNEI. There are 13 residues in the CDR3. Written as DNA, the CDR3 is TGTGCCAGCAGCGGGGGCCGGTCCTACGAGCAGTACGTC. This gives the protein CASSGGRSYEQYV.

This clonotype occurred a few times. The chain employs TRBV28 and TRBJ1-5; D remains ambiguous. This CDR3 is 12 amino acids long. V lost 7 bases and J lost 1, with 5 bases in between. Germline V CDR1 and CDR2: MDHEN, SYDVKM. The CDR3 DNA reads TGTGCCAGCAAAGACAGCAATCAGCCCCAGCATTTT. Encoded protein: CASKDSNQPQHF.

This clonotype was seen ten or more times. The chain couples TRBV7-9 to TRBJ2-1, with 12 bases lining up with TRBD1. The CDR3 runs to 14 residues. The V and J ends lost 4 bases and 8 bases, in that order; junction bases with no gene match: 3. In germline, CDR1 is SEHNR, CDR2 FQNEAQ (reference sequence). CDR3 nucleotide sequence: TGTGCCAGCAGCTCCGGGACAGGGGGCGATGAGCAGTTCTTC. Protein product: CASSSGTGGDEQFF. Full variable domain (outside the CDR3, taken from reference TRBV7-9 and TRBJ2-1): DTGVSQNPRHKITKRGQNVTFRCDPISEHNRLYWYRQTLGQGPEFLTYFQNEAQLEKSRLLSDRFSAERPKGSFSTLEIQRTEQGDSAMYLCASSSGTGGDEQFFGPGTRLTVL.

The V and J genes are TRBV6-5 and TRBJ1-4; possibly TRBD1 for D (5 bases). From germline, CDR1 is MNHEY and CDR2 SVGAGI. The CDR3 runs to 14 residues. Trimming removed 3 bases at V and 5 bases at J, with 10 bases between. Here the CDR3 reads CASSYGANNEKLFF. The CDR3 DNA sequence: TGTGCCAGCAGTTATGGGGCGAACAATGAAAAACTGTTTTTT.

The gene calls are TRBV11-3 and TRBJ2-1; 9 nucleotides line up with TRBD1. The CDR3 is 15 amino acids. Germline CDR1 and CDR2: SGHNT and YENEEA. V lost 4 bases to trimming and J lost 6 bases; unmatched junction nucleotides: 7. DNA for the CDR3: TGTGCCAGCAGCTATACCGGGACAGGGTCCAATGAGCAGTTCTTC. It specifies CASSYTGTGSNEQFF. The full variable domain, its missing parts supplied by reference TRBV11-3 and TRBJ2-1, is EAGVVQSPRYKIIEKKQPVAFWCNPISGHNTLYWYLQNLGQGPELLIRYENEEAVDDSQLPKDRFSAERLKGVDSTLKIQPAELGDSAVYLCASSYTGTGSNEQFFGPGTRLTVL.

This chain's CDR3 is CASSPRLAGGYEQYF. CDR3 in DNA: TGTGCCAGCAGCCCAAGACTAGCGGGAGGATACGAGCAGTACTTC. V gene TRBV11-2 combines with J gene TRBJ2-7, with TRBD2 identical over 13 bases. The CDR3 covers 15 residues. The junction had 5 bases not matched to a gene; V was cut back by 5 bases and J by 4 bases. Germline CDR1 reads SGHAT; CDR2 reads FQNNGV. The variable domain in full, completed from reference TRBV11-2 and TRBJ2-7, reads EAGVAQSPRYKIIEKRQSVAFWCNPISGHATLYWYQQILGQGPKLLIQFQNNGVVDDSQLPKDRFSAERLKGVDSTLKIQPAKLEDSAVYLCASSPRLAGGYEQYFGPGTRLTVT.

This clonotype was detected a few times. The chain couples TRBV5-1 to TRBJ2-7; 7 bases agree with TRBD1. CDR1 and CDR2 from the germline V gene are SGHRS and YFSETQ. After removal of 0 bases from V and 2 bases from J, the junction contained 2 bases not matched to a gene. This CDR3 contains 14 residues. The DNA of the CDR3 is TGCGCCAGCAGCTTGGGAGGACAGGCCTACGAGCAGTACTTC. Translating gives CASSLGGQAYEQYF. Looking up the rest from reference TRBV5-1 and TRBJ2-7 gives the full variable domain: KAGVTQTPRYLIKTRGQQVTLSCSPISGHRSVSWYQQTPGQGLQFLFEYFSETQRNKGNFPGRFSGRQFSNSRSEMNVSTLELGDSALYLCASSLGGQAYEQYFGPGTRLTVT.

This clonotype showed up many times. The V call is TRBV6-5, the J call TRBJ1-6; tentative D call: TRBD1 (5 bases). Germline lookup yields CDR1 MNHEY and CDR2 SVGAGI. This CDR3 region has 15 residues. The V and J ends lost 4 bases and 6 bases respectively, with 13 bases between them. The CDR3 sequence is CASSSLGTSNSPLHF. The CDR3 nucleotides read TGTGCCAGCAGTTCCCTTGGGACGAGTAATTCACCCCTCCACTTT.

CDR3 nucleotide sequence: TGTGCCAGCAGTCCGCCGGGACAGCCCAGGACTAACTATGGCTACACCTTC. It yields the protein CASSPPGQPRTNYGYTF. The J gene is TRBJ1-2, the V gene TRBV28, with TRBD1 matching 7 bases. J lost 0 bases, V lost 5 bases, and 12 bases had no gene match. The V gene's germline CDR1 is MDHEN and CDR2 SYDVKM. This CDR3 is built from 17 residues.

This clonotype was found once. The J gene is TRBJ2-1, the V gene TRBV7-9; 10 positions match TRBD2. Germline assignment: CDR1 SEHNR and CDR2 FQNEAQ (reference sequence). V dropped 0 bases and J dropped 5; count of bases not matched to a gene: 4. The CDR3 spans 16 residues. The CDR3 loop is CASSLALLAGDNEQFF. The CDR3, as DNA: TGTGCCAGCAGCTTAGCTCTGCTAGCGGGAGACAATGAGCAGTTCTTC.

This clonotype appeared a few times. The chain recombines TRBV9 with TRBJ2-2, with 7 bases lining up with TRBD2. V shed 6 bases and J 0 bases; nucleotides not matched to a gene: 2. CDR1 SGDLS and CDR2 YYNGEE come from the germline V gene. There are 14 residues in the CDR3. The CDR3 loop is CASNSGPNTGELFF. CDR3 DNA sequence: TGTGCCAGCAATAGCGGGCCGAACACCGGGGAGCTGTTTTTT. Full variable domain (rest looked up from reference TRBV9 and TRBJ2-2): DSGVTQTPKHLITATGQRVTLRCSPRSGDLSVYWYQQSLDQGLQFLIQYYNGEERAKGNILERFSAQQFPDLHSELNLSSLELGDSALYFCASNSGPNTGELFFGEGSRLTVL.

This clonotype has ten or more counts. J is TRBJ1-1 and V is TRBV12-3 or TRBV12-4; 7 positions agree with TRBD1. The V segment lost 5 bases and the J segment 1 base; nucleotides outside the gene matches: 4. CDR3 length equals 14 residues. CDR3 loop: CASSTGTENTEAFF. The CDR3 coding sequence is TGTGCCAGCAGTACCGGGACAGAGAACACTGAAGCTTTCTTT.

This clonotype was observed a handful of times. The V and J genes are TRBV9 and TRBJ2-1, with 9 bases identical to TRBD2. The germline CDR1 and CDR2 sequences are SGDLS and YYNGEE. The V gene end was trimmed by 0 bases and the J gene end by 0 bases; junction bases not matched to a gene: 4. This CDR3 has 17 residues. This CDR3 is CASSVGGSGGSYNEQFF. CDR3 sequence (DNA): TGTGCCAGCAGCGTAGGGGGTAGCGGGGGCTCCTACAATGAGCAGTTCTTC.

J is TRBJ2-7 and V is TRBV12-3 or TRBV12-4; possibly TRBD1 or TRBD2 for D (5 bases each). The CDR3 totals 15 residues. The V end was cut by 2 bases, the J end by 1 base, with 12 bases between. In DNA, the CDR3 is TGTGCCAGCAGTTTAAAGCAGAGGGGATCCTACGAGCAGTACTTC. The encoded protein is CASSLKQRGSYEQYF.

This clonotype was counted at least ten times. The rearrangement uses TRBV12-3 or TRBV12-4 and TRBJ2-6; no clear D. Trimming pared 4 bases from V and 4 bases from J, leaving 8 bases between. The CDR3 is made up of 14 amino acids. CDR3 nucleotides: TGTGCCAGCAGTTCCCTCAGGGGGGCCAACGTCCTGACTTTC. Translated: CASSSLRGANVLTF.

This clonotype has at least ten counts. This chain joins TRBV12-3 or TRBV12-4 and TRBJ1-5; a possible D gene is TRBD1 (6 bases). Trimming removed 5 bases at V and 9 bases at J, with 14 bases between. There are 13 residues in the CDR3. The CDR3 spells CASSVQGRGPQHF. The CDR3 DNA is TGTGCCAGCAGTGTACAGGGCCGAGGGCCCCAGCATTTT.

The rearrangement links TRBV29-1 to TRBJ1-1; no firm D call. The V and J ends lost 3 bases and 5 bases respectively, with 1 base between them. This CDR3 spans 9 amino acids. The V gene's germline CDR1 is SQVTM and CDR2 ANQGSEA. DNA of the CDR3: TGCAGCGTTGATACTGAAGCTTTCTTT. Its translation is CSVDTEAFF.

The CDR3 nucleotides are TGTGCCACCAGTGATTTTACAGGGGGCACAGATACGCAGTATTTT. Residues: CATSDFTGGTDTQYF. The J gene is TRBJ2-3, the V gene TRBV24-1; 7 bases are shared with TRBD1. The CDR3 has 15 amino acids. CDR1 KGHDR and CDR2 SFDVKD come from the germline V gene. The ends lost 1 base at V and 1 base at J; junction bases unmatched: 1.